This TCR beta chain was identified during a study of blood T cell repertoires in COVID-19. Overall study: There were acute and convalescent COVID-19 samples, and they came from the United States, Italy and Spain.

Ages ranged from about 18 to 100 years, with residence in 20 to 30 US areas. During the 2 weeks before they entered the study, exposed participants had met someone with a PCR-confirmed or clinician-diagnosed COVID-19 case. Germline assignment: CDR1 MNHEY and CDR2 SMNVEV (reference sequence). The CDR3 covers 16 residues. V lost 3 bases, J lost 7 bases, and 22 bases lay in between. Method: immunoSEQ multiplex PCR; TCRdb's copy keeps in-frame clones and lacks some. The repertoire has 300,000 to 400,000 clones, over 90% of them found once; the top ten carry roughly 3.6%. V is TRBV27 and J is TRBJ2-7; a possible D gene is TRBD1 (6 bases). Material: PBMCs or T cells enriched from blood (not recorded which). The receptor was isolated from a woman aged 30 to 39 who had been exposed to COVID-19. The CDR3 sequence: CASSFLNRARGMEQYF. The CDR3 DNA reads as TGTGCCAGCAGTTTCCTTAACCGGGCCAGGGGAATGGAGCAGTACTTC.